Each of the 27 T cell receptor beta chains below was sequenced from the same sample in a study of brain T cells in children with intractable seizures. Profiled with immunoSEQ multiplex PCR; TCRdb holds only in-frame clones, not every one. Among under 150,000 clones listed, 90% to 95% were seen once. The specimen comprised peripheral blood, sampled at surgery. Receptor source: a boy younger than two with hemimegalencephaly and intractable seizures.

This clone was observed a single time. The chain recombines TRBV1 with TRBJ1-4; the table's D call, TRBD1, has no DNA check behind it. TRBV1 is marked as a pseudogene. This CDR3 comprises 14 residues. The CDR3 loop is CTSSHRATNEKLFF. CDR3 in DNA: TGCACCAGCAGCCACAGGGCAACTAATGAAAAACTGTTTTTT.

The CDR3 nucleotides read TGCGCCAGCAGCCAAGGGGCGAGGGAAAAACTGTTTTTT. Protein: CASSQGAREKLFF. The rearrangement joins TRBV4-1 to TRBJ1-4; D is undetermined. Trimming shortened V by 1 base and J by 8 bases, and 8 bases separated the two germline ends. CDR3 length: 13 amino acids. Germline CDR1 MGHRA, CDR2 YSYEKL.

The chain couples TRBV7-9 to TRBJ2-1, with TRBD2 matching over 7 bases. The CDR3 runs 14 residues. The V and J ends lost 1 base and 8 bases, in that order; junction bases with no gene match: 5. Germline assignment: CDR1 SEHNR and CDR2 FQNEAQ (reference sequence). The CDR3, as DNA: TGTGCCAGCAGCTTAGACGGGAGGATCGATGAGCAGTTCTTC. Amino acid sequence: CASSLDGRIDEQFF.

This chain connects TRBV7-2 to TRBJ1-1; 7 bases map to TRBD1. Germline-derived CDR1 and CDR2 are SGHTA and FQGNSA. Germline trimming cut 4 bases from V and 10 bases from J; bases unmatched to any gene: 6. CDR3 length: 12 residues. This chain's CDR3 is CASSSDRATAFF. CDR3 sequence (DNA): TGTGCCAGCAGCTCTGACAGGGCTACAGCTTTCTTT. Full variable domain (rest looked up from reference TRBV7-2 and TRBJ1-1): GAGVSQSPSNKVTEKGKDVELRCDPISGHTALYWYRQSLGQGLEFLIYFQGNSAPDKSGLPSDRFSAERTGGSVSTLTIQRTQQEDSAVYLCASSSDRATAFFGQGTRLTVV.

The chain links TRBV28 to TRBJ2-7; no clear D. The CDR3 is 11 residues long. Trimming removed 3 bases from V and 6 bases from J, with 6 bases in between. Germline CDR1 is MDHEN and CDR2 is SYDVKM. CDR3 protein: CASSLRGEQYF. The CDR3 DNA reads TGTGCCAGCAGTTTGCGAGGCGAGCAGTACTTC.

This chain joins TRBV4-1 and TRBJ2-3, with TRBD2 matching over 9 bases. J gave up 4 bases and V 1 base, and 9 bases lay outside the gene matches. This CDR3 contains 17 residues. Germline V gene lookup returns CDR1 MGHRA and CDR2 YSYEKL. Written as DNA, the CDR3 is TGCGCCAGCAGCCAAGCCTGGGTAGCGGGAGCCTCAGATACGCAGTATTTT. Amino acids: CASSQAWVAGASDTQYF.

V gene TRBV24-1 combines with J gene TRBJ2-2, with a tentative D call TRBD1 (6 bases). The V end was cut by 4 bases, the J end by 6 bases, with 17 bases between. Germline V lookup: CDR1 KGHDR, CDR2 SFDVKD. The CDR3 loop spans 16 amino acids. CDR3 sequence (DNA): TGTGCCACCAGTGAAATACAGGGAGATAAGGCCGGGGAGCTGTTTTTT. It translates to CATSEIQGDKAGELFF.

This sequence joins TRBV7-9 and TRBJ2-6; no definite D call. V was cut by 5 bases and J by 1 base, with 18 bases left in between. Germline loops: CDR1 SEHNR, CDR2 FQNEAQ (reference sequence). The CDR3 runs 18 residues. CDR3 sequence (DNA): TGTGCCAGCAGCCTAACTCCGCAGCCCTGGTCTGGGGCCAACGTCCTGACTTTC. Its protein product is CASSLTPQPWSGANVLTF. Drawing the rest from reference TRBV7-9 and TRBJ2-6, the complete variable domain is DTGVSQNPRHKITKRGQNVTFRCDPISEHNRLYWYRQTLGQGPEFLTYFQNEAQLEKSRLLSDRFSAERPKGSFSTLEIQRTEQGDSAMYLCASSLTPQPWSGANVLTFGAGSRLTVL.

This chain joins TRBV18 and TRBJ2-1, with 14 positions matching TRBD2. Trimming cost V 4 bases and J 6 bases; bases outside gene matches: 5. CDR1 and CDR2 (germline): KGHSH, LQKENI. The CDR3 loop spans 16 amino acids. CDR3 protein: CASSQLTSGRANEQFF. The CDR3 bases are TGTGCCAGCTCACAACTGACTAGCGGGAGGGCCAATGAGCAGTTCTTC.

The rearrangement uses TRBV27 and TRBJ2-3; D gene ambiguous. This CDR3 is built from 12 residues. Trimming removed 3 bases at V and 5 bases at J, with 6 bases between. Per the germline V gene, CDR1 is MNHEY and CDR2 is SMNVEV (reference sequence). CDR3 region: CASSLLGDTQYF. In nucleotides, the CDR3 is TGTGCCAGCAGTTTGCTCGGAGATACGCAGTATTTT.

This chain connects TRBV14 to TRBJ2-7, with D uncertain. V was shortened by 1 base and J by 3 bases, with 7 bases between the two germline ends. Germline V gene sequence: CDR1 SGHDN, CDR2 FVKESK. The CDR3 spans 13 residues. CDR3 in DNA: TGTGCCAGCAGCCAAGCCGTTATCTACGAGCAGTACTTC. This translates into CASSQAVIYEQYF.

V usage is TRBV7-7 and J usage is TRBJ1-1; D remains unclear. V was shortened by 3 bases and J by 7 bases, with 9 bases between the two germline ends. The V gene's germline CDR1 is SSHAT and CDR2 FNYEAQ (reference sequence). CDR3 length equals 12 residues. CDR3 residues: CASSFFGFEAFF. The DNA for the CDR3 is TGTGCCAGCAGCTTTTTCGGCTTTGAAGCTTTCTTT.

On this clone: This likely comes from a read error, as the CDR3 has no conserved phenylalanine or tryptophan at its end. No DNA is shown, since the ends of the CDR3 on it are uncertain; the CDR3 is the one TCRdb lists. The chain links TRBV21-1 to TRBJ1-2; no DNA check was done on the table's D call, TRBD1. TRBV21-1 is classified as a pseudogene. The CDR3 contains 12 residues when both ends are counted. The CDR3 sequence: CASSKDRGPMGE.

This clone was detected once. The V and J genes are TRBV9 and TRBJ1-2; TRBD1 aligns across 7 bases. V lost 0 bases to trimming and J lost 8 bases; unmatched junction nucleotides: 13. The length of the CDR3 is 16 residues. CDR1 is SGDLS, CDR2 YYNGEE, per germline. The CDR3 here is CASSVGTPGQTRGYTF. Written as DNA, the CDR3 is TGTGCCAGCAGCGTAGGGACGCCGGGACAGACTCGAGGCTACACCTTC. Complete variable domain (other parts from reference TRBV9 and TRBJ1-2): DSGVTQTPKHLITATGQRVTLRCSPRSGDLSVYWYQQSLDQGLQFLIQYYNGEERAKGNILERFSAQQFPDLHSELNLSSLELGDSALYFCASSVGTPGQTRGYTFGSGTRLTVV.

Written as DNA, the CDR3 is TGTGCCAGCAGCCCTCGACAGGGAAGCTACGAGCAGTACTTC. Residues: CASSPRQGSYEQYF. The chain combines TRBV5-5 with TRBJ2-7, with 7 bases matching TRBD1. The CDR3 contains 14 residues. With 4 bases clipped from V and 3 bases from J, the junction kept 7 bases outside the gene matches. Germline V gene sequence: CDR1 SGHKS, CDR2 YYEKEE (reference sequence).

This clone showed up just once. The chain has TRBV28 and TRBJ1-5, with 9 bases that match TRBD1. Trimming removed 5 bases from V and 0 bases from J; junction bases left unmatched: 17. This CDR3 region has 20 residues. Per germline, CDR1 MDHEN and CDR2 SYDVKM. The CDR3, as DNA: TGTGCCAGCAGTCCAGAAACCGGGACAGGGCACCGCTATAGCAATCAGCCCCAGCATTTT. This gives the protein CASSPETGTGHRYSNQPQHF.

The J gene is TRBJ2-7, the V gene TRBV11-2, with 9 bases lining up with TRBD1. V dropped 8 bases and J dropped 5; count of bases not matched to a gene: 10. CDR1 SGHAT and CDR2 FQNNGV come from the germline V gene. This CDR3 is built from 14 residues. CDR3 protein: CASSSWTGEHEQYF. The CDR3 region has the DNA TGTGCCAGCTCAAGTTGGACAGGGGAACACGAGCAGTACTTC.

This sequence joins TRBV25-1 and TRBJ1-1, with 9 bases identical to TRBD1. From germline, CDR1 is MGHDK and CDR2 SYGVNS. The CDR3 is 12 amino acids. J lost 4 bases, V lost 6 bases, and 0 bases had no gene match. The CDR3 loop is CASRTGGTEAFF. CDR3 DNA: TGTGCCAGCAGGACAGGGGGCACTGAAGCTTTCTTT.

This chain uses TRBV5-1 with TRBJ2-2; 14 bases match TRBD2. The CDR3 has 17 residues. Germline CDR1 SGHRS, CDR2 YFSETQ. The trim removed 3 bases at V and 4 bases at J, leaving 5 bases unmatched. The CDR3 loop reads CASSSGLAGDSTGELFF. CDR3 coding DNA: TGCGCCAGCAGCTCGGGACTAGCGGGAGATAGCACCGGGGAGCTGTTTTTT.

V gene TRBV28 combines with J gene TRBJ1-2; a weak D match, TRBD1 (6 bases). V lost 1 base to trimming and J lost 8 bases, with 14 bases between them. Per the germline V gene, CDR1 is MDHEN and CDR2 is SYDVKM. The CDR3 is 14 residues long. CDR3 in amino acids: CASSLFEDSRGYTF. CDR3 DNA sequence: TGTGCCAGCAGTTTATTCGAGGACAGTAGGGGCTACACCTTC.

This chain links TRBV11-3 with TRBJ2-3; 11 bases fit TRBD2. The CDR3 length is 17 residues. After removal of 5 bases from V and 2 bases from J, the junction contained 9 bases not matched to a gene. CDR1 is SGHNT and CDR2 is YENEEA in the germline V gene. The CDR3 DNA reads TGTGCCAGCAGCAGAGAAGGGACTAGCGGATCCACAGATACGCAGTATTTT. Its translation: CASSREGTSGSTDTQYF.

The chain couples TRBV28 to TRBJ1-6, with D possibly matching TRBD1 (5 bases). The germline gives CDR1 MDHEN, CDR2 SYDVKM. V was cut by 6 bases and J by 11 bases, with 11 bases left in between. There are 12 residues in the CDR3. CDR3 nucleotide sequence: TGTGCCAGCAGGAAGGGACTTCCACCCCTCCACTTT. Amino acids: CASRKGLPPLHF.

The CDR3 is CASRDHYEQYF. The CDR3 DNA sequence: TGTGCCAGCAGGGATCACTACGAGCAGTACTTC. The V and J genes are TRBV11-2 and TRBJ2-7; D ambiguous. This CDR3 is 11 amino acids long. The germline gives CDR1 SGHAT, CDR2 FQNNGV. V lost 6 bases, J lost 3 bases, and 6 bases lay in between.

CDR3 in amino acids: CASSQTGTGVGGYF. The CDR3 coding sequence is TGTGCCAGCAGCCAAACCGGGACAGGTGTTGGTGGGTACTTC. The rearrangement uses TRBV3-1 (or the pseudogene TRBV3-2) and TRBJ2-7; 8 bases line up with TRBD1. The CDR3 runs 14 residues. Germline V lookup: CDR1 LGHDT, CDR2 YNNKEL (reference sequence). V lost 2 bases, J lost 12 bases, and 12 bases stayed unmatched.

The gene calls are TRBV28 and TRBJ1-1, with 7 bases lining up with TRBD1. Germline V gives CDR1 MDHEN, CDR2 SYDVKM. The CDR3 is 13 amino acids. After removal of 6 bases from V and 4 bases from J, the junction contained 5 bases not matched to a gene. This CDR3 is CASRKTGRTEAFF. The CDR3 DNA reads TGTGCCAGCAGGAAGACAGGGCGCACTGAAGCTTTCTTT.

The chain uses TRBV10-3 and TRBJ2-3; 7 positions agree with TRBD2. This CDR3 region has 16 residues. Germline V gene sequence: CDR1 ENHRY, CDR2 SYGVKD. V was pared by 0 bases and J by 3 bases, with 6 bases of the junction left unmatched. The CDR3 region is CAISESGGWTTDTQYF. CDR3 sequence (DNA): TGTGCCATCAGTGAGTCGGGGGGGTGGACGACAGATACGCAGTATTTT.

This clone was seen a single time. The chain has TRBV19 and TRBJ2-4; 7 bases are shared with TRBD1. Germline V lookup: CDR1 LNHDA, CDR2 SQIVND (reference sequence). Trimming cost V 6 bases and J 1 base; bases outside gene matches: 0. The CDR3 has 13 residues. CDR3 sequence: CASRDRAKNIQYF. For the CDR3, the DNA is TGTGCCAGTAGGGACAGGGCCAAAAACATTCAGTACTTC.